The text below deals with one T cell receptor (beta chain). What it binds is not known. The sample comes from a study of shared clonotypes between healthy human individuals. At the level of the study: There were three CD4 naive, three CD4 memory, two CD8 naive and one CD8 memory plates per donor. Study-wide points: Generally, naive subsets (rather than memory subsets) showed larger estimated richness. Non-shared clonotypes displayed generation probabilities falling below those of clonotypes present in all four donors.

Positive CCR7 selection of CD45RO-negative cells yielded the naive CD8 cells, and terminally differentiated effector memory CD45RA+ cells were excluded. Over several immunoSEQ plates, each subset's genomic DNA was distributed in even portions. Profiling relied on immunoSEQ multiplex PCR, and the TCRdb table lists in-frame clones only, not all of them. The repertoire holds hundreds of thousands of clones, with 96% as singletons. Germline V gives CDR1 MDHEN, CDR2 SYDVKM. The germline V and J ends were trimmed by 8 bases and 5 bases, with 9 bases remaining between them. This CDR3 has 11 residues. The source material was naive CD8+ T cells sorted from blood. The genes are TRBV28 and TRBJ2-5; D not resolved. This receptor was taken from a woman in her thirties in good health. In nucleotides, the CDR3 is TGTGCCAGCCGGCTGCGGGAGACCCAGTACTTC. Encoded protein: CASRLRETQYF.